One sample yielded the 8 T cell receptor beta chains listed below, sequenced in a study of blood T cell repertoires in COVID-19. Measured with immunoSEQ multiplex PCR; TCRdb has only the in-frame clones, and not every one. The data show some 140,000 clones, 84% seen once. The sample taken for sequencing was PBMCs or T cells enriched from blood (not recorded which). The receptors were sampled from a man in his forties or fifties with acute COVID-19.

The chain combines TRBV19 with TRBJ2-7; a weak D match, TRBD1 (5 bases). The CDR3 contains 13 residues. In germline, CDR1 is LNHDA, CDR2 SQIVND (reference sequence). The V end was cut by 10 bases, the J end by 2 bases, with 15 bases between. In nucleotides, the CDR3 is TGTGCCACAGGGTTCCGCGCCACCTACGAGCAGTACTTC. It translates to CATGFRATYEQYF.

This clone has just one count. The chain joins TRBV5-4 to TRBJ2-3, with TRBD2 identical over 10 bases. Trimming cost V 0 bases and J 4 bases; bases outside gene matches: 8. The CDR3 length is 17 residues. The germline V gene encodes CDR1 SGHNT and CDR2 YYREEE (reference sequence). For the CDR3, the DNA is TGTGCCAGCAGCTTGGATGCTAGCGGGAGTATGGCAGATACGCAGTATTTT. This codes for CASSLDASGSMADTQYF.

The chain uses TRBV7-3 and TRBJ1-1, with D uncertain. This CDR3 has 15 residues. V was trimmed by 0 bases and J by 1 base, leaving 9 bases between them. The germline V gene has CDR1 SGHTA and CDR2 FQGTGA. CDR3 sequence: CASSLTGGPNTEAFF. CDR3 DNA: TGTGCCAGCAGCTTAACTGGAGGACCGAACACTGAAGCTTTCTTT.

The chain has TRBV18 and TRBJ1-4; D remains unclear. The germline CDR1 and CDR2 sequences are KGHSH and LQKENI. CDR3 length: 13 residues. The V and J ends lost 1 base and 6 bases respectively, with 6 bases between them. In DNA, the CDR3 is TGTGCCAGCTCACCACGGGAGGATGAAAAACTGTTTTTT. Its translation: CASSPREDEKLFF.

The rearrangement links TRBV9 to TRBJ2-1, with D perhaps TRBD2 (5 bases). The CDR3 totals 13 residues. The V end was cut by 4 bases, the J end by 10 bases, with 15 bases between. Germline CDR1 and CDR2: SGDLS and YYNGEE. The CDR3 loop reads CASSLDSPGEQFF. CDR3 bases: TGTGCCAGCAGCCTGGACTCTCCCGGGGAGCAGTTCTTC.

The chain has TRBV28 and TRBJ1-5; TRBD1 agrees at 9 bases. Germline CDR1 is MDHEN and CDR2 is SYDVKM. CDR3 length: 14 residues. Losses at the gene ends were 6 bases for V and 4 bases for J; bases not matched to a gene: 4. The CDR3 region is CASRGGQGNQPQHF. CDR3 bases: TGTGCCAGCAGGGGGGGACAGGGAAATCAGCCCCAGCATTTT.

The rearrangement uses TRBV5-4 and TRBJ2-3; TRBD2 matches at 9 bases. With 5 bases clipped from V and 1 base from J, the junction kept 5 bases outside the gene matches. From germline, CDR1 is SGHNT and CDR2 YYREEE (reference sequence). This CDR3 has 15 amino acids. Here the CDR3 DNA reads TGTGCCAGCAGTCGCGGGGGGGATCGCACAGATACGCAGTATTTT. Translating gives CASSRGGDRTDTQYF.

The V and J genes are TRBV11-1 and TRBJ2-7, with D hard to call. The CDR3 is 14 residues long. The germline V gene has CDR1 SGHAT and CDR2 FQDESV (reference sequence). Trimming left V 7 bases short and J 2 bases short, with 15 bases between. The CDR3 sequence: CASTSEERAYEQYF. CDR3 coding DNA: TGTGCCAGCACCTCAGAGGAGAGAGCCTACGAGCAGTACTTC.